Below, 19 T cell receptor beta chains from the same sample are listed, as sequenced in a study of regulatory T cells in long-lasting Graves disease. Time point meaning: newly diagnosed GD, antithyroid drugs for less than 3 months. RNA extracted from PBMCs served as the sequencing template. Combining iRepertoire HTBI primers with Arm-PCR of CDR3 regions, the authors built TCR beta libraries. TCRdb fed the multiplex PCR reads into MiXCR, producing one record per CDR3 protein. The repertoire includes 500,000 or so distinct CDR3 sequences, more than 15% of them detected once, and approximately 25% sits in the top ten. This sample was also put to use in a study of T cells in Graves' hyperthyroidism and ophthalmopathy.

The sequenced sample was peripheral blood mononuclear cells (PBMCs), obtained at new diagnosis, from a patient treated with antithyroid drugs. The receptors were sampled from a woman aged 35-60 years with Graves disease.

Many counts were recorded for this clonotype. The CDR3: CASSEALGLPSAGELFF. The CDR3 DNA follows: TGTGCCAGCAGTGAAGCCCTGGGACTACCCTCCGCCGGGGAGCTGTTTTTT. The chain recombines TRBV2 with TRBJ2-2; 7 bases are a match to TRBD2. CDR1 is SNHLY and CDR2 is FYNNEI in the germline V gene. With V trimmed by 0 bases and J by 6 bases, 10 bases remained unmatched. This CDR3 contains 17 residues.

This clonotype was detected ten times or more. This rearrangement joins TRBV5-1 to TRBJ1-1; no reliable D call. Germline lookup yields CDR1 SGHRS and CDR2 YFSETQ. CDR3 length equals 14 residues. Trimming removed 4 bases from V and 1 base from J, with 11 bases in between. DNA of the CDR3: TGCGCCAGCAGCACCCCGGGAGGGAACACTGAAGCTTTCTTT. Translating gives CASSTPGGNTEAFF.

In its sample, this clonotype was seen many times. The rearrangement joins TRBV2 to TRBJ1-2; 8 bases align to TRBD1. The CDR3 contains 13 residues. CDR1 is SNHLY and CDR2 is FYNNEI in the germline V gene. J lost 4 bases, V lost 8 bases, and 6 bases had no gene match. In DNA, the CDR3 is TGTGCCAGCGTGACAGGGGTCTTCTATGGCTACACCTTC. It specifies CASVTGVFYGYTF.

This clonotype was picked up one time. The chain joins TRBV5-1 to TRBJ2-6, with unresolved D. In germline, CDR1 is SGHRS, CDR2 YFSETQ. The V end was cut by 4 bases, the J end by 4 bases, with 15 bases between. CDR3 size: 16 residues. CDR3 sequence (DNA): TGCGCCAGCAGCGCTATCGGTTCTACAGGGGCCAACGTCCTGACTTTC. Amino acid sequence: CASSAIGSTGANVLTF.

This clonotype was seen more than once but under ten times. V gene TRBV19 combines with J gene TRBJ1-5; 9 bases agree with TRBD1. Germline CDR1 LNHDA, CDR2 SQIVND (reference sequence). The J segment lost 6 bases and the V segment lost 0 bases, leaving 6 bases of the junction unmatched. This CDR3 spans 16 amino acids. CDR3 protein: CASSIDPGQGIQPQHF. In nucleotides, the CDR3 is TGTGCCAGTAGTATAGATCCGGGACAGGGAATTCAGCCCCAGCATTTT.

The chain recombines TRBV7-8 with TRBJ2-7; D gene unclear. The ends were cut back, 5 bases at V and 3 bases at J, with 29 bases in the middle. This CDR3 region has 19 residues. CDR1 and CDR2 from the germline V gene are SGHVS and FQNEAQ. The CDR3 DNA follows: TGTGCCAGCAGCCACTATCCCCCCCAGAGCTCACACAACTACTACGAGCAGTACTTC. It codes for CASSHYPPQSSHNYYEQYF. The full variable domain, rest sourced from reference TRBV7-8 and TRBJ2-7, is GAGVSQSPRYKVAKRGQDVALRCDPISGHVSLFWYQQALGQGPEFLTYFQNEAQLDKSGLPSDRFFAERPEGSVSTLKIQRTQQEDSAVYLCASSHYPPQSSHNYYEQYFGPGTRLTVT.

V is TRBV6-5 and J is TRBJ2-7; TRBD1 agrees at 11 bases. CDR1 and CDR2 from the germline V gene are MNHEY and SVGAGI. CDR3 size: 15 residues. The ends lost 2 bases at V and 5 bases at J; junction bases unmatched: 5. CDR3 protein: CASSYRTGGRDEQYF. The CDR3 nucleotides are TGTGCCAGCAGTTACCGGACAGGGGGCCGGGACGAGCAGTACTTC.

The chain recombines TRBV19 with TRBJ1-1; 8 nucleotides line up with TRBD1. V shed 7 bases, J shed 3 bases, and the junction held 7 bases outside the gene matches. Germline assignment: CDR1 LNHDA and CDR2 SQIVND (reference sequence). The CDR3 covers 14 residues. The CDR3 is CASTLQGVDTEAFF. The CDR3, as DNA: TGTGCCAGTACATTACAGGGGGTTGACACTGAAGCTTTCTTT.

This clonotype has a handful of counts. The chain is built from TRBV6-2 or TRBV6-3 and TRBJ1-3, with D uncertain. V was clipped by 2 bases and J by 0 bases, with 5 bases between them. The length of the CDR3 is 14 residues. In germline, CDR1 is MNHEY, CDR2 SVGEGT. CDR3 DNA sequence: TGTGCCAGCAGTTACGGCAACTCTGGAAACACCATATATTTT. It encodes CASSYGNSGNTIYF.

V usage is TRBV5-4 and J usage is TRBJ1-1; 9 bases map to TRBD1. The V gene's germline CDR1 is SGHNT and CDR2 YYREEE (reference sequence). V trimming: 4 bases; J trimming: 1 base; junction bases outside the gene matches: 8. This CDR3 contains 16 residues. CDR3 DNA: TGTGCCAGCAGCATAAAACCGGGACAGGGGAACACTGAAGCTTTCTTT. Translated, it gives CASSIKPGQGNTEAFF.

This clonotype was seen at least ten times. This sequence joins TRBV3-1 and TRBJ1-1; D is ambiguous. The CDR3 consists of 15 residues. Germline V gene lookup returns CDR1 LGHDT and CDR2 YNNKEL (reference sequence). The ends were cut back, 3 bases at V and 10 bases at J, with 21 bases in the middle. CDR3 in DNA: TGTGCCAGCAGCCAGTCCTGGGGAGGGAATGCGGTAGCTTTCTTT. Residues: CASSQSWGGNAVAFF.

The table lists this clonotype with a few counts. The CDR3 is CASSQLVGQGGVNDEQFF. CDR3 sequence (DNA): TGTGCCAGCAGCCAGCTTGTTGGGCAGGGGGGGGTGAATGATGAGCAGTTCTTC. The rearrangement links TRBV5-6 to TRBJ2-1; D possibly matches TRBD1 or TRBD2 (7 bases each). V shed 4 bases and J shed 8 bases, with 28 bases lying between them. This CDR3 is 18 amino acids long. Germline values: CDR1 SGHDT, CDR2 YYEEEE.

V is TRBV2 and J is TRBJ1-2; D is possibly TRBD1 (5 bases). CDR3 length: 11 residues. V was cut by 6 bases and J by 8 bases, with 10 bases left in between. Germline lookup yields CDR1 SNHLY and CDR2 FYNNEI. Here the CDR3 DNA reads TGTGCCAGCAGCAGGGACGGGGGCTACACCTTC. It is translated as CASSRDGGYTF.

This clonotype was picked up many times. The chain carries TRBV11-2 and TRBJ2-7; D is unclear. The CDR3 is 13 amino acids. V was cut by 3 bases and J by 2 bases, with 8 bases left in between. Germline values: CDR1 SGHAT, CDR2 FQNNGV. The chain's CDR3 is CASSFGSTYEQYF. The CDR3 bases are TGTGCCAGCAGCTTTGGGTCCACCTACGAGCAGTACTTC.

There are many counts of this clonotype. This rearrangement joins TRBV20-1 to TRBJ1-2, with 7 positions matching TRBD1. Germline-derived CDR1 and CDR2 are DFQATT and SNEGSKA (reference sequence). With V trimmed by 3 bases and J by 1 base, 5 bases remained unmatched. There are 14 residues in the CDR3. The chain's CDR3 is CSASGTEYNYGYTF. CDR3 coding DNA: TGCAGTGCTAGTGGGACAGAATATAACTATGGCTACACCTTC.

This clonotype appeared a few times. The chain recombines TRBV10-2 with TRBJ2-5, with D tentatively TRBD2 (5 bases). This CDR3 is 13 amino acids long. The V end was cut by 9 bases, the J end by 7 bases, with 18 bases between. From germline, CDR1 is WSHSY and CDR2 SAAADI. CDR3 in DNA: TGCGCCAGAGGGATTGGACTCGACGGGACCCAGTACTTC. It encodes CARGIGLDGTQYF.

This clonotype was counted between two and nine times. The chain has TRBV19 and TRBJ1-5, with 9 bases matching TRBD1. The J segment lost 2 bases and the V segment lost 10 bases, leaving 6 bases of the junction unmatched. The CDR3 length is 14 residues. Germline values: CDR1 LNHDA, CDR2 SQIVND (reference sequence). The CDR3 protein is CATTGGRRNQPQHF. The CDR3 DNA sequence: TGTGCCACCACAGGGGGCAGGCGCAATCAGCCCCAGCATTTT.

J is TRBJ2-1 and V is TRBV5-4; D is possibly TRBD1 (6 bases). Per the germline V gene, CDR1 is SGHNT and CDR2 is YYREEE (reference sequence). The CDR3 contains 14 residues. Trimming pared 3 bases from V and 5 bases from J, leaving 12 bases between. The CDR3 here is CASSSKDSNNEQFF. The DNA of the CDR3 is TGTGCCAGCAGCTCCAAGGACAGCAACAATGAGCAGTTCTTC.

This clonotype was recorded at least ten times. The chain couples TRBV18 to TRBJ1-5; D is ambiguous. V was pared by 4 bases and J by 1 base, with 11 bases between. This CDR3 contains 15 residues. Per the germline V gene, CDR1 is KGHSH and CDR2 is LQKENI. CDR3 DNA sequence: TGTGCCAGCTCACGGTCCTCAGGCAGCAATCAGCCCCAGCATTTT. This gives the protein CASSRSSGSNQPQHF.